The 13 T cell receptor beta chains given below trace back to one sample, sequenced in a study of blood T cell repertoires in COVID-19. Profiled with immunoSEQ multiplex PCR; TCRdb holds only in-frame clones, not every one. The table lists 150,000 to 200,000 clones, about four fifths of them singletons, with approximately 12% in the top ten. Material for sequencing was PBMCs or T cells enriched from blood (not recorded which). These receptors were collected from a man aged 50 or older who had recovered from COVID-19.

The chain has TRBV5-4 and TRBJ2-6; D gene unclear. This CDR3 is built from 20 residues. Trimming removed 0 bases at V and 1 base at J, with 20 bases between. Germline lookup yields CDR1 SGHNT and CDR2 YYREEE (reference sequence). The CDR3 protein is CASSLGPSERQRSGANVLTF. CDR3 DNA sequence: TGTGCCAGCAGCTTGGGTCCGTCGGAGCGCCAGAGATCTGGGGCCAACGTCCTGACTTTC.

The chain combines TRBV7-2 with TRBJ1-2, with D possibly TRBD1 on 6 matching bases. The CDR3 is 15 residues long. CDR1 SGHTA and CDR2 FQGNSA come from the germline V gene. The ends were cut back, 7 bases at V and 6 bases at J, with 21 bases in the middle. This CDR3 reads CASTLGGGASHGYTF. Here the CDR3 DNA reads TGTGCCAGCACCCTGGGTGGGGGGGCGAGTCATGGCTACACCTTC.

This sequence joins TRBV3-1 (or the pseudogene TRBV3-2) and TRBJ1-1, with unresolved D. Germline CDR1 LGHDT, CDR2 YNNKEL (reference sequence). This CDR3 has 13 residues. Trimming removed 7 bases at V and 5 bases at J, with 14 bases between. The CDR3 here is CASTPGVGTEAFF. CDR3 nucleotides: TGTGCCAGCACCCCCGGGGTTGGAACTGAAGCTTTCTTT.

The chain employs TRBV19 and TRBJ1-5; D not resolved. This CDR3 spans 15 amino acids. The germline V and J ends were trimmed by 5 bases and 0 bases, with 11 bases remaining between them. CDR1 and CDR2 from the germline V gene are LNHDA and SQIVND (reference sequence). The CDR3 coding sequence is TGTGCCAGTAGTCAAAACCTCTATAGCAATCAGCCCCAGCATTTT. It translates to CASSQNLYSNQPQHF. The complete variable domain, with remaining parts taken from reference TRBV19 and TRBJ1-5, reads DGGITQSPKYLFRKEGQNVTLSCEQNLNHDAMYWYRQDPGQGLRLIYYSQIVNDFQKGDIAEGYSVSREKKESFPLTVTSAQKNPTAFYLCASSQNLYSNQPQHFGDGTRLSIL.

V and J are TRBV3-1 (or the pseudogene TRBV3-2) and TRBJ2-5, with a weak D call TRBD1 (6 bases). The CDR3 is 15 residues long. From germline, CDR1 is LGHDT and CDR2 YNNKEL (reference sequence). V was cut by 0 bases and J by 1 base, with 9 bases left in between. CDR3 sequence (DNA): TGTGCCAGCAGCCAAGATTCAGGGGTCCAAGAGACCCAGTACTTC. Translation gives CASSQDSGVQETQYF.

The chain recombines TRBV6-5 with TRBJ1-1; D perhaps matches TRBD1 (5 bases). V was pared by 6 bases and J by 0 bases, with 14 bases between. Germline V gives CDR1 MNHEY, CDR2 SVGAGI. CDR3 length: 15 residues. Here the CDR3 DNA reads TGTGCCAGCAGCCCCCAAGGAGGGGTGAACACTGAAGCTTTCTTT. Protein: CASSPQGGVNTEAFF.

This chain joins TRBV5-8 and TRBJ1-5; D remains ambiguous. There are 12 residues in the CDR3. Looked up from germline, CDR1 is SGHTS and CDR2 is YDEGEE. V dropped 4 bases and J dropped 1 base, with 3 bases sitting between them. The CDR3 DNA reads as TGTGCCAGCAGCCGGAGCAATCAGCCCCAGCATTTT. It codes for CASSRSNQPQHF. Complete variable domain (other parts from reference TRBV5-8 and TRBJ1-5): EAGVTQSPTHLIKTRGQQATLRCSPISGHTSVYWYQQALGLGLQFLLWYDEGEERNRGNFPPRFSGRQFPNYSSELNVNALELEDSALYLCASSRSNQPQHFGDGTRLSIL.

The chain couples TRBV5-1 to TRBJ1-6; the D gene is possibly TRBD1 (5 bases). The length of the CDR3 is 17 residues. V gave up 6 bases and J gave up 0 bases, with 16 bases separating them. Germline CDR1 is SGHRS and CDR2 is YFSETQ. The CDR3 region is CASTLTGVSSYNSPLHF. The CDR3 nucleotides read TGCGCCAGCACCCTCACAGGCGTAAGCTCCTATAATTCACCCCTCCACTTT.

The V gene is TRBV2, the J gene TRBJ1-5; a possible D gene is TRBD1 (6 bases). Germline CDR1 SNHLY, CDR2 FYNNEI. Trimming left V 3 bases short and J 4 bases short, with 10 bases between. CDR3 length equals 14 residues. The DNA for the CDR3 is TGTGCCAGCAGTGATAACAGGGTGAATCAGCCCCAGCATTTT. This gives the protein CASSDNRVNQPQHF.

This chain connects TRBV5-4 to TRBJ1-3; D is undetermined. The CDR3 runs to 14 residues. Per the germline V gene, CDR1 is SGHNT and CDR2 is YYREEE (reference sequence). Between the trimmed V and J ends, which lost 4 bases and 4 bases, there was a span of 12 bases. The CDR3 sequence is CASSVQDGGNTIYF. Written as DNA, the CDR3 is TGTGCCAGCAGCGTGCAGGATGGGGGAAACACCATATATTTT.

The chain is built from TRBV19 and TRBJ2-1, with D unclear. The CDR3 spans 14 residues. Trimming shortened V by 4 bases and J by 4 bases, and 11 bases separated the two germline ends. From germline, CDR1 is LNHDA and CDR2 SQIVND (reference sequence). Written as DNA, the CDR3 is TGTGCCAGTAGTAAGGAGTCCACATACAATGAGCAGTTCTTC. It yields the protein CASSKESTYNEQFF.

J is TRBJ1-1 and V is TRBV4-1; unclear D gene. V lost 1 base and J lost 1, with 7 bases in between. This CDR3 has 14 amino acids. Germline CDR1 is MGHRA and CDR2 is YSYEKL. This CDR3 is CASSQGGPNTEAFF. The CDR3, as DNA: TGCGCCAGCAGCCAAGGTGGGCCGAACACTGAAGCTTTCTTT.

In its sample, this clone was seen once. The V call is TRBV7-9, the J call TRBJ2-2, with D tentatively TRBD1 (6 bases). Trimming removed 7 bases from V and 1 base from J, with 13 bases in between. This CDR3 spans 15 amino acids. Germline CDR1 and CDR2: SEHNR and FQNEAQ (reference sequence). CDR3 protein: CASIADRLNTGELFF. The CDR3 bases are TGTGCCAGCATTGCGGACAGACTGAACACCGGGGAGCTGTTTTTT.